What follows is one T cell receptor (beta chain) and its context. Antigen specificity is unknown. This entry comes from a study of cytomegalovirus exposure and HLA in healthy donors. Study-level information: Out of roughly 170 million T cells, an earlier analysis found around 110 million unique TCR beta sequences in total. Study-level results: Serostatus for CMV was the only available immune exposure information.

Germline V gene sequence: CDR1 SEHNR, CDR2 FQNEAQ (reference sequence). This CDR3 has 13 residues. Trimming removed 2 bases at V and 5 bases at J, with 6 bases between. Researchers ran the PCR with 60 Vbeta and 13 Jbeta primers. Only in-frame clones appear in the TCRdb table, and some are missing; sequencing was by immunoSEQ multiplex PCR. The sample holds more than 85,000 clones, approximately 71% seen once. Likely unrecorded immune exposures existed in these nominally healthy donors. The clonotype originates from a man aged 40-49 years in good health and CMV-seronegative. The V call is TRBV7-9, the J call TRBJ2-2, with D perhaps TRBD2 (5 bases). The material sequenced was PBMCs. In DNA, the CDR3 is TGTGCCAGCAGCTTACCGGGGACCGGGGAGCTGTTTTTT. Protein sequence: CASSLPGTGELFF.